This entry lists 15 T cell receptor beta chains sequenced from one sample in a study of blood T cell repertoires in COVID-19. Measured with immunoSEQ multiplex PCR; TCRdb has only the in-frame clones, and not every one. The sample has 150,000 to 190,000 clones, around 74% seen once. Material: peripheral blood. The source of these receptors is a woman aged 80 or over with acute or convalescent COVID-19.

This chain's CDR3 is CASSEAQGIGEKLFF. CDR3 nucleotide sequence: TGTGCCAGCAGTGAGGCACAGGGTATAGGGGAAAAACTGTTTTTT. The rearrangement links TRBV25-1 to TRBJ1-4; D is possibly TRBD1 (6 bases). V was cut by 3 bases and J by 8 bases, with 16 bases left in between. This CDR3 contains 15 residues. CDR1 MGHDK and CDR2 SYGVNS come from the germline V gene.

This chain links TRBV19 with TRBJ2-5; the match to TRBD2 covers 13 bases. The trim removed 6 bases at V and 5 bases at J, leaving 18 bases unmatched. The CDR3 has 19 residues. CDR1 and CDR2 (germline): LNHDA, SQIVND (reference sequence). The CDR3 coding sequence is TGTGCCAGTAGAACCGCCGGGACTAGCGGGATTTATGGGGAGGAGACCCAGTACTTC. As protein: CASRTAGTSGIYGEETQYF. The variable domain in full, with the rest retrieved from reference TRBV19 and TRBJ2-5, is DGGITQSPKYLFRKEGQNVTLSCEQNLNHDAMYWYRQDPGQGLRLIYYSQIVNDFQKGDIAEGYSVSREKKESFPLTVTSAQKNPTAFYLCASRTAGTSGIYGEETQYFGPGTRLLVL.

This chain joins TRBV7-3 and TRBJ1-1; D not resolved. The germline V and J ends were trimmed by 2 bases and 3 bases, with 13 bases remaining between them. There are 15 residues in the CDR3. Germline loops: CDR1 SGHTA, CDR2 FQGTGA. This chain's CDR3 is CASSLSGDRDTEAFF. CDR3 DNA sequence: TGTGCCAGCAGCTTATCGGGAGATAGGGACACTGAAGCTTTCTTT.

This chain joins TRBV13 and TRBJ2-7; 9 bases line up with TRBD2. The CDR3 has 18 amino acids. Germline V gene sequence: CDR1 PRHDT, CDR2 FYEKMQ (reference sequence). J lost 3 bases, V lost 5 bases, and 17 bases had no gene match. The CDR3 here is CASSQRGGGSGRIYEQYF. The CDR3 DNA reads as TGTGCCAGCAGCCAAAGGGGTGGAGGGAGCGGGAGGATCTACGAGCAGTACTTC.

The chain employs TRBV30 and TRBJ1-1; no clear D gene. CDR3 length equals 13 residues. CDR1 is GTSNPN and CDR2 is SVGIG in the germline V gene (reference sequence). Deletions cut 4 bases from V and 3 bases from J, with 12 bases between. CDR3 bases: TGTGCCTGGACCGGACTCGGAGACACTGAAGCTTTCTTT. It encodes CAWTGLGDTEAFF. The variable domain in full, completed from reference TRBV30 and TRBJ1-1, reads SQTIHQWPATLVQPVGSPLSLECTVEGTSNPNLYWYRQAAGRGLQLLFYSVGIGQISSEVPQNLSASRPQDRQFILSSKKLLLSDSGFYLCAWTGLGDTEAFFGQGTRLTVV.

This clone was detected once. The chain couples TRBV6-1 to TRBJ2-1; maybe TRBD1 (6 bases). CDR1 and CDR2 (germline): MNHNS, SASEGT. Trimming removed 2 bases at V and 8 bases at J, with 7 bases between. CDR3 size: 12 residues. The CDR3, as DNA: TGTGCCAGCAGTGAATACAGGGATGAGCAGTTCTTC. It is translated as CASSEYRDEQFF.

A few counts support this clone. V gene TRBV5-1 combines with J gene TRBJ1-2, with TRBD1 matching 8 bases. Germline V lookup: CDR1 SGHRS, CDR2 YFSETQ. The length of the CDR3 is 14 residues. Trimming cost V 5 bases and J 4 bases; bases outside gene matches: 7. As DNA, the CDR3 is TGCGCCAGCAGTCAATCACAGGGGGGCTATGGCTACACCTTC. It translates to CASSQSQGGYGYTF.

There are a few counts of this clone. V gene TRBV6-5 combines with J gene TRBJ2-7; TRBD2 aligns across 11 bases. CDR3 length: 14 amino acids. Trimming took 7 bases from V and 7 from J; bases not matched to a gene: 9. CDR1 and CDR2 from the germline V gene are MNHEY and SVGAGI. CDR3 coding DNA: TGTGCCAGCACTAGCGGGAGGACGGGCTGGGAGCAGTACTTC. As protein: CASTSGRTGWEQYF.

The V and J genes are TRBV25-1 and TRBJ1-2, with D hard to call. CDR1 and CDR2 from the germline V gene are MGHDK and SYGVNS. V was pared by 4 bases and J by 2 bases, with 8 bases between. The CDR3 covers 13 residues. The CDR3 nucleotides are TGTGCCAGCAGTGGATCAGGAAACTATGGCTACACCTTC. Encoded protein: CASSGSGNYGYTF.

The chain links TRBV7-2 to TRBJ1-2, with 7 bases lining up with TRBD1. Germline V lookup: CDR1 SGHTA, CDR2 FQGNSA. The CDR3 is 17 residues long. Unmatched junction bases numbered 13, after V lost 5 bases and J lost 1 base. The CDR3 nucleotides read TGTGCCAGCAGCCGGGCAAGGGACAGCCTTGATAACTATGGCTACACCTTC. Its protein is CASSRARDSLDNYGYTF.

This sequence joins TRBV25-1 and TRBJ1-5, with TRBD1 identical over 7 bases. The CDR3 spans 13 residues. After removal of 6 bases from V and 4 bases from J, the junction contained 3 bases not matched to a gene. Germline CDR1 reads MGHDK; CDR2 reads SYGVNS. CDR3 region: CASSPTGNQPQHF. DNA for the CDR3: TGTGCCAGCAGCCCGACAGGGAATCAGCCCCAGCATTTT.

The CDR3 is CASSEDRSTYNEQFF. CDR3 coding DNA: TGTGCCAGCAGTGAAGACAGGTCTACCTACAATGAGCAGTTCTTC. This chain links TRBV6-1 with TRBJ2-1, with D perhaps TRBD1 (5 bases). The CDR3 has 15 amino acids. Germline V lookup: CDR1 MNHNS, CDR2 SASEGT. The germline V and J ends were trimmed by 1 base and 2 bases, with 9 bases remaining between them.

V usage is TRBV18 and J usage is TRBJ1-2; 7 bases map to TRBD1. V lost 3 bases to trimming and J lost 2 bases; unmatched junction nucleotides: 6. CDR3 length: 15 amino acids. Germline V CDR1 and CDR2: KGHSH, LQKENI. The CDR3 DNA follows: TGTGCCAGCTCACCTCCGGGACAGCCGAACTATGGCTACACCTTC. This gives the protein CASSPPGQPNYGYTF.

The V and J genes are TRBV29-1 and TRBJ2-1, with D possibly being TRBD2 (7 bases). Germline V gene data show CDR1 as SQVTM and CDR2 as ANQGSEA. The germline V and J ends were trimmed by 4 bases and 9 bases, with 16 bases remaining between them. This CDR3 spans 13 amino acids. The CDR3 DNA sequence: TGCAGCGTTGCCCGGGGGGCGGTTGGTGAGCAGTTCTTC. This sequence encodes CSVARGAVGEQFF.

V and J are TRBV6-2 or TRBV6-3 and TRBJ2-2; 15 bases are a match to TRBD2. The CDR3 totals 18 residues. The V segment lost 4 bases and the J segment 4 bases; nucleotides outside the gene matches: 7. CDR1 MNHEY and CDR2 SVGEGT come from the germline V gene. CDR3 sequence reads: CASSFGLAGGPGTGELFF. In DNA, the CDR3 is TGTGCCAGCAGTTTCGGACTAGCGGGAGGGCCGGGCACCGGGGAGCTGTTTTTT.